These 20 T cell receptor beta chains were all obtained from the same sample, sequenced in a study of blood T cell repertoires in COVID-19 (dated by TCRdb to 2020 to 2021). Preparation of the library involved the immunoSEQ multiplex PCR assay. TCRdb obtained this table from immuneACCESS and retained in-frame rearrangements with V and J assigned. These tables miss some clones; where compared with another copy, unresolved V genes account for less than half of the shortfall, and the remainder is unexplained. This sample has approximately 130,000 clones in its table, and around 80% of those were observed once. The top ten clones comprise 10% to 12% of the sample. Sequencing input: peripheral blood. All receptors derive from a human donor in a cohort sampled during active COVID-19.

This clone was detected a few times. The gene calls are TRBV5-5 and TRBJ1-4; 9 bases map to TRBD1. CDR3 size: 15 residues. CDR1 SGHKS and CDR2 YYEKEE come from the germline V gene (reference sequence). The J segment lost 7 bases and the V segment lost 4 bases, leaving 8 bases of the junction unmatched. The DNA for the CDR3 is TGTGCCAGCAGCACCCGACAGGGGGGTGGTGAAAAACTGTTTTTT. Protein sequence: CASSTRQGGGEKLFF.

The chain uses TRBV19 and TRBJ2-7; tentatively, D is TRBD2 (6 bases). The CDR3 sequence is 15 residues long. CDR1 and CDR2 (germline): LNHDA, SQIVND (reference sequence). V gave up 4 bases and J gave up 2 bases, with 15 bases separating them. CDR3 residues: CASSTPFGGTYEQYF. The CDR3 DNA reads TGTGCCAGTAGTACCCCTTTCGGGGGAACCTACGAGCAGTACTTC.

The rearrangement uses TRBV30 and TRBJ1-5, with TRBD1 as a possible D gene (6 bases). V was pared by 3 bases and J by 4 bases, with 13 bases between. Germline V gene lookup returns CDR1 GTSNPN and CDR2 SVGIG (reference sequence). This CDR3 region has 14 residues. CDR3: CAWRPRGGNQPQHF. DNA of the CDR3: TGTGCCTGGAGGCCCAGGGGAGGGAATCAGCCCCAGCATTTT.

This chain joins TRBV6-6 and TRBJ1-2; 7 nucleotides match TRBD1. This CDR3 comprises 15 residues. From germline, CDR1 is MNHNY and CDR2 SVGAGI (reference sequence). With 6 bases clipped from V and 2 bases from J, the junction kept 9 bases outside the gene matches. The CDR3 loop is CASRASGQLNYGYTF. CDR3 bases: TGTGCCAGCAGAGCCTCGGGACAGCTAAACTATGGCTACACCTTC.

This chain uses TRBV6-6 with TRBJ2-7, with D perhaps TRBD1 (5 bases). V lost 0 bases to trimming and J lost 3 bases, with 9 bases between them. The CDR3 has 14 residues. Germline CDR1 reads MNHNY; CDR2 reads SVGAGI (reference sequence). The CDR3 sequence is CASSYSRQYYEQYF. Here the CDR3 DNA reads TGTGCCAGCAGTTACTCGCGACAGTACTACGAGCAGTACTTC.

Regarding this clone: One end of the junction is discordant with germline, which a read error may explain. The chain joins TRBV7-2 to TRBJ2-1; weak D call: TRBD2 (6 bases). Germline V gene lookup returns CDR1 SGHTA and CDR2 FQGNSA. The CDR3 extends over 13 amino acids. CDR3 nucleotide sequence: TGTGCCAGCAGCCCACGTTCGGGTCGGGAGCGGTTCTTC. This codes for CASSPRSGRERFF.

This rearrangement joins TRBV11-2 to TRBJ1-1, with D possibly matching TRBD1 (6 bases). Germline values: CDR1 SGHAT, CDR2 FQNNGV. Trimming removed 4 bases from V and 5 bases from J, with 17 bases in between. The CDR3 contains 15 residues. CDR3 DNA: TGTGCCAGCAGCTCAGCACAGGGAAGATGGACTGAAGCTTTCTTT. It specifies CASSSAQGRWTEAFF.

This sequence joins TRBV5-5 and TRBJ1-1; D is unresolved. The V gene's germline CDR1 is SGHKS and CDR2 YYEKEE (reference sequence). The CDR3 has 15 residues. With 1 base removed from V and 1 base from J, the gap between germline ends came to 11 bases. The CDR3 DNA reads TGTGCCAGCAGCTTGAGGTCCGGAGGGAACACTGAAGCTTTCTTT. This translates into CASSLRSGGNTEAFF.

This clone was seen more than once but under ten times. The chain combines TRBV4-1 with TRBJ1-5, with TRBD1 as a possible D gene (5 bases). Germline assignment: CDR1 MGHRA and CDR2 YSYEKL. V lost 0 bases to trimming and J lost 9 bases, with 15 bases between them. The CDR3 totals 15 residues. CDR3 DNA sequence: TGCGCCAGCAGCCAAGACCCTTCGGGGGTTTTGCCCCAGCATTTT. Protein product: CASSQDPSGVLPQHF.

The J gene is TRBJ1-5, the V gene TRBV7-9; D is unclear. The CDR3 is 12 amino acids. Germline-derived CDR1 and CDR2 are SEHNR and FQNEAQ (reference sequence). V dropped 5 bases and J dropped 1 base, with 3 bases sitting between them. CDR3 nucleotides: TGTGCCAGCAGCCAGAGCAATCAGCCCCAGCATTTT. Protein product: CASSQSNQPQHF.

V is TRBV6-5 and J is TRBJ2-7, with D possibly being TRBD1 (6 bases). V lost 8 bases to trimming and J lost 3 bases, with 17 bases between them. Germline-derived CDR1 and CDR2 are MNHEY and SVGAGI. The length of the CDR3 is 14 residues. The CDR3: CASQIDRSIYEQYF. The CDR3 region has the DNA TGTGCCAGCCAAATCGACAGGTCGATCTACGAGCAGTACTTC.

Here the CDR3 reads CASSYLTQWTDSNQPQHF. Here the CDR3 DNA reads TGTGCCAGTAGTTACCTCACCCAATGGACAGATAGCAATCAGCCCCAGCATTTT. The chain combines TRBV19 with TRBJ1-5; possible D gene TRBD1, 6 bases. The CDR3 consists of 18 residues. Germline V gives CDR1 LNHDA, CDR2 SQIVND (reference sequence). Trimming stripped 5 bases from V and 0 bases from J, with 20 bases between.

CDR3 DNA: TGTGCCAGTAGTATAGTTGGCGGCTACGAGCAGTACTTC. Encoded protein: CASSIVGGYEQYF. V is TRBV19 and J is TRBJ2-7; D gene ambiguous. The CDR3 is 13 residues long. Trimming left V 1 base short and J 3 bases short, with 7 bases between. Germline-derived CDR1 and CDR2 are LNHDA and SQIVND (reference sequence). The full variable domain, rest sourced from reference TRBV19 and TRBJ2-7, is DGGITQSPKYLFRKEGQNVTLSCEQNLNHDAMYWYRQDPGQGLRLIYYSQIVNDFQKGDIAEGYSVSREKKESFPLTVTSAQKNPTAFYLCASSIVGGYEQYFGPGTRLTVT.

V gene TRBV4-1 combines with J gene TRBJ2-6, with D uncertain. Germline V gene data show CDR1 as MGHRA and CDR2 as YSYEKL. V lost 0 bases and J 0 bases, leaving 6 bases between the germline ends. The CDR3 spans 16 residues. CDR3 coding DNA: TGCGCCAGCAGCCAAGATATTAGCTCTGGGGCCAACGTCCTGACTTTC. The encoded protein is CASSQDISSGANVLTF.

In its sample, this clone was seen a few times. The chain joins TRBV5-8 to TRBJ2-7, with D hard to call. The CDR3 covers 11 residues. V shed 0 bases and J shed 5 bases, with 3 bases lying between them. Germline V gene lookup returns CDR1 SGHTS and CDR2 YDEGEE. The chain's CDR3 is CASSLADEQYF. CDR3 bases: TGTGCCAGCAGCTTGGCCGACGAGCAGTACTTC.

CDR3 coding DNA: TGTGCCAGCAGCTTAGGAAAAGCAGGGATCCACGAGCAGTACTTC. It encodes CASSLGKAGIHEQYF. The V and J genes are TRBV11-3 and TRBJ2-7, with D possibly being TRBD1 (5 bases). The CDR3 length is 15 residues. V gave up 1 base and J gave up 5 bases, with 15 bases separating them. CDR1 is SGHNT and CDR2 is YENEEA in the germline V gene.

This chain joins TRBV2 and TRBJ2-7, with a weak D call TRBD1 (5 bases). CDR3 length: 16 residues. Between the trimmed V and J ends, which lost 3 bases and 2 bases, there was a span of 17 bases. Germline-derived CDR1 and CDR2 are SNHLY and FYNNEI. CDR3 protein: CASSDGQLMGTYEQYF. DNA of the CDR3: TGTGCCAGCAGTGACGGACAACTAATGGGTACCTACGAGCAGTACTTC. The whole variable domain, filled in from reference TRBV2 and TRBJ2-7, reads EPEVTQTPSHQVTQMGQEVILRCVPISNHLYFYWYRQILGQKVEFLVSFYNNEISEKSEIFDDQFSVERPDGSNFTLKIRSTKLEDSAMYFCASSDGQLMGTYEQYFGPGTRLTVT.

This clone was observed a single time. The chain employs TRBV4-2 and TRBJ2-5, with TRBD2 identical over 13 bases. J lost 5 bases, V lost 4 bases, and 10 bases had no gene match. CDR1 and CDR2 from the germline V gene are LGHNA and YNFKEQ. This CDR3 region has 17 residues. This CDR3 reads CASSPRTGTSGDETQYF. Written as DNA, the CDR3 is TGTGCCAGCAGCCCTCGTACCGGGACTAGCGGGGATGAGACCCAGTACTTC.

The DNA of the CDR3 is TGTGCCAGCAGCCAAGAATACCAGGGGAGCACCATATATTTT. Amino acid sequence: CASSQEYQGSTIYF. The rearrangement uses TRBV14 and TRBJ1-3, with a weak D call TRBD1 (6 bases). The CDR3 is 14 residues long. The germline V and J ends were trimmed by 0 bases and 9 bases, with 12 bases remaining between them. Germline V gene lookup returns CDR1 SGHDN and CDR2 FVKESK. The entire variable domain, with the rest obtained from reference TRBV14 and TRBJ1-3, is as follows: EAGVTQFPSHSVIEKGQTVTLRCDPISGHDNLYWYRRVMGKEIKFLLHFVKESKQDESGMPNNRFLAERTGGTYSTLKVQPAELEDSGVYFCASSQEYQGSTIYFGEGSWLTVV.

J is TRBJ1-5 and V is TRBV10-3; D perhaps matches TRBD1 (5 bases). Trimming left V 1 base short and J 5 bases short, with 15 bases between. Germline lookup yields CDR1 ENHRY and CDR2 SYGVKD. This CDR3 region has 16 residues. Written as DNA, the CDR3 is TGTGCCATCAGTGAGTTCGCCGGGACGGGAGATCAGCCCCAGCATTTT. Translation gives CAISEFAGTGDQPQHF.